This passage covers 12 T cell receptor beta chains from one sample sequenced in a study of chemoradiotherapy in HPV16-positive cancers. TCRdb's copy holds only in-frame clones and misses some; the assay was immunoSEQ multiplex PCR. The table shows roughly 14,000 clones, with roughly 79% occurring only once. Sampling took place from a patient who underwent chemoradiotherapy. These receptor sequences come from a human donor with HPV-associated anogenital cancer.

The chain employs TRBV19 and TRBJ2-7; TRBD1 might be the D (6 bases). The CDR3 consists of 13 residues. Germline-derived CDR1 and CDR2 are LNHDA and SQIVND (reference sequence). Trimming shortened V by 1 base and J by 6 bases, and 10 bases separated the two germline ends. The CDR3: CASSIVIQGEQYF. The CDR3 DNA reads TGTGCCAGTAGTATAGTCATACAGGGCGAGCAGTACTTC.

CDR3 sequence (DNA): TGTGCCAGCAGCTTAGGAACCAGCTCTGGAAACACCATATATTTT. The encoded protein is CASSLGTSSGNTIYF. The gene calls are TRBV7-9 and TRBJ1-3; no reliable D call. The CDR3 covers 15 residues. Deletions cut 1 base from V and 0 bases from J, with 7 bases between. Germline lookup yields CDR1 SEHNR and CDR2 FQNEAQ (reference sequence). Complete variable domain (other parts from reference TRBV7-9 and TRBJ1-3): DTGVSQNPRHKITKRGQNVTFRCDPISEHNRLYWYRQTLGQGPEFLTYFQNEAQLEKSRLLSDRFSAERPKGSFSTLEIQRTEQGDSAMYLCASSLGTSSGNTIYFGEGSWLTVV.

The chain employs TRBV7-9 and TRBJ1-5; D is possibly TRBD1 (5 bases). This CDR3 spans 13 amino acids. V dropped 4 bases and J dropped 2 bases, with 6 bases sitting between them. Germline CDR1 is SEHNR and CDR2 is FQNEAQ (reference sequence). The CDR3 spells CASSWDGNQPQHF. The CDR3 coding sequence is TGTGCCAGCAGCTGGGACGGCAATCAGCCCCAGCATTTT.

V and J are TRBV10-1 and TRBJ2-3; a weak D match, TRBD1 (6 bases). Per germline, CDR1 WNHNN and CDR2 SYGVQD (reference sequence). The CDR3 extends over 14 amino acids. The V end was cut by 2 bases, the J end by 4 bases, with 10 bases between. CDR3 sequence reads: CASSEGGPADTQYF. The CDR3 nucleotides are TGCGCCAGCAGTGAGGGGGGCCCAGCAGATACGCAGTATTTT.

The chain is built from TRBV28 and TRBJ2-7, with no clear D. This CDR3 has 12 amino acids. V shed 7 bases and J shed 5 bases, with 12 bases lying between them. Germline-derived CDR1 and CDR2 are MDHEN and SYDVKM. This CDR3 is CASKAGTNEQYF. The CDR3 bases are TGTGCCAGCAAGGCAGGAACTAACGAGCAGTACTTC.

CDR3 sequence: CASSLETSAYEQYF. DNA of the CDR3: TGTGCCAGCAGCTTGGAGACTAGCGCTTACGAGCAGTACTTC. The J gene is TRBJ2-7, the V gene TRBV5-4, with TRBD2 identical over 8 bases. CDR3 length: 14 amino acids. With V trimmed by 0 bases and J by 4 bases, 3 bases remained unmatched. Germline CDR1 and CDR2: SGHNT and YYREEE (reference sequence).

This chain joins TRBV25-1 and TRBJ1-5; D gene ambiguous. The CDR3 sequence is 13 residues long. Trimming pared 5 bases from V and 10 bases from J, leaving 15 bases between. Germline lookup yields CDR1 MGHDK and CDR2 SYGVNS. This CDR3 is CASSHNSGAPQHF. CDR3 nucleotides: TGTGCCAGCAGTCACAACTCAGGAGCACCCCAGCATTTT.

This clone was seen a few times. The chain carries TRBV30 and TRBJ1-5; D may be TRBD1 (6 bases). This CDR3 is built from 15 residues. Per the germline V gene, CDR1 is GTSNPN and CDR2 is SVGIG (reference sequence). V lost 2 bases to trimming and J lost 1 base, with 12 bases between them. CDR3: CAWSRGGASNQPQHF. CDR3 nucleotides: TGTGCCTGGAGTAGGGGGGGCGCAAGCAATCAGCCCCAGCATTTT.

The chain links TRBV28 to TRBJ2-3; D perhaps matches TRBD2 (5 bases). Germline assignment: CDR1 MDHEN and CDR2 SYDVKM. The CDR3 runs 15 residues. Trimming stripped 6 bases from V and 0 bases from J, with 13 bases between. This CDR3 reads CASRSGLSSTDTQYF. The CDR3 bases are TGTGCCAGCAGAAGCGGCCTCTCTAGCACAGATACGCAGTATTTT.

Only one count was recorded for this clone. V and J are TRBV7-2 and TRBJ1-2; TRBD1 agrees at 10 bases. The CDR3 runs to 15 residues. V was clipped by 1 base and J by 8 bases; unmatched bases: 7. Germline V gives CDR1 SGHTA, CDR2 FQGNSA. CDR3 protein: CASSLGPTGGGGYTF. CDR3 DNA: TGTGCCAGCAGCTTAGGGCCGACAGGGGGCGGGGGCTACACCTTC. Full variable domain (outside the CDR3, taken from reference TRBV7-2 and TRBJ1-2): GAGVSQSPSNKVTEKGKDVELRCDPISGHTALYWYRQSLGQGLEFLIYFQGNSAPDKSGLPSDRFSAERTGGSVSTLTIQRTQQEDSAVYLCASSLGPTGGGGYTFGSGTRLTVV.

This sequence joins TRBV7-9 and TRBJ2-7, with TRBD1 matching 7 bases. From germline, CDR1 is SEHNR and CDR2 FQNEAQ (reference sequence). CDR3 length: 13 residues. After removal of 10 bases from V and 6 bases from J, the junction contained 12 bases not matched to a gene. The CDR3 DNA is TGTGCCACGAAAGGGGGCGCAGAATCCGAGCAGTACTTC. Translating it yields CATKGGAESEQYF.

This clone showed up just a few times. The rearrangement links TRBV4-1 to TRBJ1-2, with D hard to call. V was pared by 1 base and J by 1 base, with 7 bases between. CDR1 and CDR2 (germline): MGHRA, YSYEKL. This CDR3 is 14 amino acids long. The DNA of the CDR3 is TGCGCCAGCAGCCAAGGGTTATTTAACTATGGCTACACCTTC. Translation: CASSQGLFNYGYTF.